Shown below are 6 T cell receptor beta chains from a single sample sequenced in a study of T cells in Graves' hyperthyroidism and ophthalmopathy. Amplified TCR beta CDR3 regions derived from RNA transcripts. The study used the HTBI primer set for a first-round RT-PCR of the TCR CDR3. TCRdb re-called the multiplex PCR reads with MiXCR, one entry per CDR3 protein. The sample records about 480,000 distinct CDR3 sequences, around 14% being singletons. The sequenced sample was blood. These receptor sequences come from a woman under 30 with Graves' hyperthyroidism.

This clonotype appeared a few times. The DNA of the CDR3 is TGCAGTGCTAGAGACCAGGGACTTTCCTACGAGCAGTACTTC. Its translation: CSARDQGLSYEQYF. The chain has TRBV20-1 and TRBJ2-7, with a tentative D call TRBD2 (6 bases). This CDR3 is built from 14 residues. Trimming cost V 0 bases and J 1 base, with 10 bases left between them. Germline V gene sequence: CDR1 DFQATT, CDR2 SNEGSKA (reference sequence).

This sequence joins TRBV20-1 and TRBJ1-5, with TRBD1 matching over 7 bases. CDR1 DFQATT and CDR2 SNEGSKA come from the germline V gene (reference sequence). This CDR3 spans 13 amino acids. J was trimmed by 11 bases and V by 3 bases; bases with no gene match: 10. This CDR3 is CSASPGQLRAQHF. The CDR3 DNA follows: TGCAGTGCTAGCCCGGGACAGCTGAGAGCCCAGCATTTT.

In this sample, this clonotype turned up a few times. The V gene is TRBV25-1, the J gene TRBJ2-3; TRBD2 matches at 13 bases. The CDR3 contains 14 residues. The ends lost 9 bases at V and 7 bases at J; junction bases unmatched: 7. From germline, CDR1 is MGHDK and CDR2 SYGVNS. CDR3 residues: CASSWTSGRHTQYF. The CDR3 nucleotides read TGTGCCAGTAGTTGGACTAGCGGGAGACATACGCAGTATTTT.

This clonotype was recorded at least ten times. The V call is TRBV10-3, the J call TRBJ1-1, with 7 positions matching TRBD1. This CDR3 contains 14 residues. CDR1 is ENHRY, CDR2 SYGVKD, per germline. The junction had 0 bases not matched to a gene; V was cut back by 2 bases and J by 0 bases. CDR3 protein: CAISEDRVNTEAFF. The DNA of the CDR3 is TGTGCCATCAGTGAGGACAGGGTGAACACTGAAGCTTTCTTT.

This clonotype was picked up many times. This chain links TRBV30 with TRBJ1-5; D not certain. Germline V lookup: CDR1 GTSNPN, CDR2 SVGIG (reference sequence). The CDR3 runs to 14 residues. The germline V and J ends were trimmed by 2 bases and 3 bases, with 11 bases remaining between them. CDR3 DNA: TGTGCCTGGAGTCTAGGGATTTTCAATCAGCCCCAGCATTTT. Its protein is CAWSLGIFNQPQHF.

This clonotype was seen many times. V and J are TRBV2 and TRBJ1-1; TRBD1 might be the D (6 bases). Trimming took off 1 base at V and 11 bases at J, with 14 bases between the two ends. This CDR3 is 13 amino acids long. From germline, CDR1 is SNHLY and CDR2 FYNNEI. The CDR3 is CASSEERTVNAFF. As DNA, the CDR3 is TGTGCCAGCAGTGAAGAAAGGACAGTGAACGCTTTCTTT.